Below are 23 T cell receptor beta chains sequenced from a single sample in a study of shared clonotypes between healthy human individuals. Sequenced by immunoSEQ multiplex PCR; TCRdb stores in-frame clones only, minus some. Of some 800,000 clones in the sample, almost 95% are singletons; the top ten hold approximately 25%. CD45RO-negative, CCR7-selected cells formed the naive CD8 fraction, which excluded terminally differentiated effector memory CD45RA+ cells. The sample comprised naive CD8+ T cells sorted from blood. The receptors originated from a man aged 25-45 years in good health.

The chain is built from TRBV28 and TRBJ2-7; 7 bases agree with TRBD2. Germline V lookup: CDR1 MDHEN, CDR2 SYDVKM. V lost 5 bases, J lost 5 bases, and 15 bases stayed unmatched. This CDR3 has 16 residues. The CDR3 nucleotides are TGTGCCAGCAGTCCCCTTCCCGGGGGGAGGGGCCACGAGCAGTACTTC. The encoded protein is CASSPLPGGRGHEQYF. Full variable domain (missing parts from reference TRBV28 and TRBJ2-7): DVKVTQSSRYLVKRTGEKVFLECVQDMDHENMFWYRQDPGLGLRLIYFSYDVKMKEKGDIPEGYSVSREKKERFSLILESASTNQTSMYLCASSPLPGGRGHEQYFGPGTRLTVT.

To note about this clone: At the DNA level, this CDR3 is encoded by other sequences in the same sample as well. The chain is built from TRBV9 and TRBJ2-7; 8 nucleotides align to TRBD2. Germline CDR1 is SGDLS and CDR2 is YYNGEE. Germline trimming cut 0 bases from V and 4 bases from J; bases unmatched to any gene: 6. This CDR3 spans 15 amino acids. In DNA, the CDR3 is TGTGCCAGCAGCGTAGGTCGGGAGGGCATTTACGAGCAGTACTTC. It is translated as CASSVGREGIYEQYF. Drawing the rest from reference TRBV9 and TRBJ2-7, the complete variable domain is DSGVTQTPKHLITATGQRVTLRCSPRSGDLSVYWYQQSLDQGLQFLIQYYNGEERAKGNILERFSAQQFPDLHSELNLSSLELGDSALYFCASSVGREGIYEQYFGPGTRLTVT.

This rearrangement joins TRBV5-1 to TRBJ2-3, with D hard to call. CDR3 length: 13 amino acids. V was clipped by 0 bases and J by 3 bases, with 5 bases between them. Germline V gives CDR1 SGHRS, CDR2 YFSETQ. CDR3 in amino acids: CASSLVETDTQYF. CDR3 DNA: TGCGCCAGCAGCTTGGTTGAAACAGATACGCAGTATTTT.

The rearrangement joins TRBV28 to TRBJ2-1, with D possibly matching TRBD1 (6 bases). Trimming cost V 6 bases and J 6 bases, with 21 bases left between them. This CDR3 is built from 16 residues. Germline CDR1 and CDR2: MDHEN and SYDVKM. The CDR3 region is CASSQDRDIRSNEQFF. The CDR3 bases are TGTGCCAGCAGCCAAGACCGGGACATCCGTAGCAATGAGCAGTTCTTC.

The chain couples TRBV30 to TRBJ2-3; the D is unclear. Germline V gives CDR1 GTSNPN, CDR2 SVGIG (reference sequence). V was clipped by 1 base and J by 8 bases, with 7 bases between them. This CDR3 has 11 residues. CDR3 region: CAWSDGFTQYF. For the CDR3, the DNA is TGTGCCTGGAGTGATGGGTTTACGCAGTATTTT.

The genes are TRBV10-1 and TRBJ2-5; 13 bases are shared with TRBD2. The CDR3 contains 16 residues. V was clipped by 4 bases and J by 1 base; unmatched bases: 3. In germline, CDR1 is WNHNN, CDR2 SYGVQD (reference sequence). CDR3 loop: CASSGRTSGGQETQYF. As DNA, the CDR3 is TGCGCCAGCAGTGGAAGGACTAGCGGGGGCCAAGAGACCCAGTACTTC.

The CDR3 coding sequence is TGTGCCAGCAGGGGGATTCGGGACAGGGACGAAAAACTGTTTTTT. Translated, it gives CASRGIRDRDEKLFF. The rearrangement links TRBV2 to TRBJ1-4, with 9 positions matching TRBD1. V shed 6 bases, J shed 8 bases, and the junction held 10 bases outside the gene matches. The CDR3 runs to 15 residues. CDR1 SNHLY and CDR2 FYNNEI come from the germline V gene. The whole variable domain, remainder taken from reference TRBV2 and TRBJ1-4, is EPEVTQTPSHQVTQMGQEVILRCVPISNHLYFYWYRQILGQKVEFLVSFYNNEISEKSEIFDDQFSVERPDGSNFTLKIRSTKLEDSAMYFCASRGIRDRDEKLFFGSGTQLSVL.

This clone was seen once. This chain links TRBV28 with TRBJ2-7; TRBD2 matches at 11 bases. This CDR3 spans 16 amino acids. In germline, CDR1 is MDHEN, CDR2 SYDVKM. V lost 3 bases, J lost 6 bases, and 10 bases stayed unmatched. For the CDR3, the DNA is TGTGCCAGCAGTTTTGGGACTAGCGGCCTACCAGCCGAGCAGTACTTC. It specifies CASSFGTSGLPAEQYF. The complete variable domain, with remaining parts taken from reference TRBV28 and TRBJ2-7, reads DVKVTQSSRYLVKRTGEKVFLECVQDMDHENMFWYRQDPGLGLRLIYFSYDVKMKEKGDIPEGYSVSREKKERFSLILESASTNQTSMYLCASSFGTSGLPAEQYFGPGTRLTVT.

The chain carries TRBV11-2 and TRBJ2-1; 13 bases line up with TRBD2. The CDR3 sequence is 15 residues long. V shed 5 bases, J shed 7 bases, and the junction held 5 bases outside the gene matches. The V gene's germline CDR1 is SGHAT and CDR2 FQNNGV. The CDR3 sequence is CASSPGTSGVNEQFF. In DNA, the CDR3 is TGTGCCAGCAGCCCAGGGACTAGCGGGGTTAATGAGCAGTTCTTC.

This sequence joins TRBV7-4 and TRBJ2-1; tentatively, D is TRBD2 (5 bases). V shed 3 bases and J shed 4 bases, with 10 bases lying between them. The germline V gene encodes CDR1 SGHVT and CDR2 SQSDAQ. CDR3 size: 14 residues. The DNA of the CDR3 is TGTGCCAGCAGCTTTACGGAGGCGTACAATGAGCAGTTCTTC. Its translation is CASSFTEAYNEQFF. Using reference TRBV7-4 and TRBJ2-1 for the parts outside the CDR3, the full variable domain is GAGVSQSPRYKVAKRGRDVALRCDSISGHVTLYWYRQTLGQGSEVLTYSQSDAQRDKSGRPSGRFSAERPERSVSTLKIQRTEQGDSAVYLCASSFTEAYNEQFFGPGTRLTVL.

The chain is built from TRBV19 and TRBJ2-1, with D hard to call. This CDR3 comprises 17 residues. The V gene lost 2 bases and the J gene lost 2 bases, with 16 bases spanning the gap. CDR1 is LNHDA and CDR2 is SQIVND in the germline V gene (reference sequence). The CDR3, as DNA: TGTGCCAGTAGTATAAGACTTGAGTTAGGCCCCTACAATGAGCAGTTCTTC. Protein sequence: CASSIRLELGPYNEQFF.

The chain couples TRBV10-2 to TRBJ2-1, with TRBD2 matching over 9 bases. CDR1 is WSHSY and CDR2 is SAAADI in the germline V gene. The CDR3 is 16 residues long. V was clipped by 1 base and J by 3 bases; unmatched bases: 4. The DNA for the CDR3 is TGCGCCAGCAGTGAGTTAGCGGGAGAGAGCTACAATGAGCAGTTCTTC. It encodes CASSELAGESYNEQFF.

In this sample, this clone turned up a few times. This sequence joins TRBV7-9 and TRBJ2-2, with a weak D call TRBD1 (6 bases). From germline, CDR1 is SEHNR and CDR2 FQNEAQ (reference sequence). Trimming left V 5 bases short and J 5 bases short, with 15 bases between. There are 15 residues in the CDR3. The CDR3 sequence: CASSPMATGTGELFF. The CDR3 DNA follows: TGTGCCAGCAGCCCTATGGCGACAGGTACCGGGGAGCTGTTTTTT.

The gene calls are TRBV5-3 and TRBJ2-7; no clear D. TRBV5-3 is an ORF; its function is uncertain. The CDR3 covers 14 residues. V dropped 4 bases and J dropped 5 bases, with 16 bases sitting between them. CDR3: CARSPGIVPDEQYF. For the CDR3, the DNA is TGTGCCAGAAGCCCTGGTATAGTTCCTGACGAGCAGTACTTC.

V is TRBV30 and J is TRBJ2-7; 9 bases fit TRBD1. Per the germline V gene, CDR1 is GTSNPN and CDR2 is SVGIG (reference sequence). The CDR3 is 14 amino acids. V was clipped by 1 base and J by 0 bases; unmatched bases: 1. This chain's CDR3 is CAWSGQGVSYEQYF. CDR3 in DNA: TGTGCCTGGAGTGGACAGGGGGTCTCCTACGAGCAGTACTTC.

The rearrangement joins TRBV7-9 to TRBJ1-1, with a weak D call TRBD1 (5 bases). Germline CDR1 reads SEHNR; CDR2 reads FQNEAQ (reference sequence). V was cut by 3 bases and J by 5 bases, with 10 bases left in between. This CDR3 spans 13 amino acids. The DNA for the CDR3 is TGTGCCAGCAGCTTGGGAGGGGTTACTGAAGCTTTCTTT. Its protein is CASSLGGVTEAFF.

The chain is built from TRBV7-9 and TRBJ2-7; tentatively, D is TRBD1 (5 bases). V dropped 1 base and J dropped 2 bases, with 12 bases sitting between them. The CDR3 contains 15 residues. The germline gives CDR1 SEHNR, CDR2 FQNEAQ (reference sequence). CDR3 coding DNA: TGTGCCAGCAGCTTAGGTTGGGGCCCCCCCTACGAGCAGTACTTC. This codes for CASSLGWGPPYEQYF.

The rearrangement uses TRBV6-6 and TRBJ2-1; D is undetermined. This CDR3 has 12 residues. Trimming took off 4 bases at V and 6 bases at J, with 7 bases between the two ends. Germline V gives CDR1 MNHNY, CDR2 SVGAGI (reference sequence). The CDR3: CASSFRINEQFF. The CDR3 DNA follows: TGTGCCAGCAGTTTTAGAATCAATGAGCAGTTCTTC.

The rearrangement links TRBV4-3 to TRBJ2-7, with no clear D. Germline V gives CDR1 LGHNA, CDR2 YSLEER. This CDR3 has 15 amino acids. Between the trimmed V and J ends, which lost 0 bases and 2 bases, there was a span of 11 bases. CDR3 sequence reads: CASSQDFGSAYEQYF. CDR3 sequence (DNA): TGCGCCAGCAGCCAAGATTTTGGTTCCGCCTACGAGCAGTACTTC.

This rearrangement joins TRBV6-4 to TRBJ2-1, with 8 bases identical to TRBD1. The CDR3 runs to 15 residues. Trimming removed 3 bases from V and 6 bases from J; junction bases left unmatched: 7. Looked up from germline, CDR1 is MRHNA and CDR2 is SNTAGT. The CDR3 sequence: CASSEGQAPANEQFF. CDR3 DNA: TGTGCCAGCAGTGAGGGACAGGCCCCGGCCAATGAGCAGTTCTTC.

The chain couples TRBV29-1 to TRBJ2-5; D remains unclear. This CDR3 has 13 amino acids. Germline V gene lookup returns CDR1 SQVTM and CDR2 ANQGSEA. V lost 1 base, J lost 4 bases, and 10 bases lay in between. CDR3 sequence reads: CSVEGMVLETQYF. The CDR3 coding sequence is TGCAGCGTTGAAGGCATGGTTCTAGAGACCCAGTACTTC. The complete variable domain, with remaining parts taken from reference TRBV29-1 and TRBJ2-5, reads SAVISQKPSRDICQRGTSLTIQCQVDSQVTMMFWYRQQPGQSLTLIATANQGSEATYESGFVIDKFPISRPNLTFSTLTVSNMSPEDSSIYLCSVEGMVLETQYFGPGTRLLVL.

The CDR3 DNA is TGTGCCAGCAGCTTCCCCAGGACAGGGGACATTTACGAGCAGTACTTC. It yields the protein CASSFPRTGDIYEQYF. The chain joins TRBV5-5 to TRBJ2-7; 9 bases are shared with TRBD1. The length of the CDR3 is 16 residues. CDR1 and CDR2 from the germline V gene are SGHKS and YYEKEE (reference sequence). With V trimmed by 2 bases and J by 4 bases, 10 bases remained unmatched.

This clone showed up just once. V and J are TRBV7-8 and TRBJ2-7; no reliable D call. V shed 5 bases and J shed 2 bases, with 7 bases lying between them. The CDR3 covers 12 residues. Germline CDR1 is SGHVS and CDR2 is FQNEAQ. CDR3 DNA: TGTGCCAGCAGCCCCCGCCCCTACGAGCAGTACTTC. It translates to CASSPRPYEQYF.